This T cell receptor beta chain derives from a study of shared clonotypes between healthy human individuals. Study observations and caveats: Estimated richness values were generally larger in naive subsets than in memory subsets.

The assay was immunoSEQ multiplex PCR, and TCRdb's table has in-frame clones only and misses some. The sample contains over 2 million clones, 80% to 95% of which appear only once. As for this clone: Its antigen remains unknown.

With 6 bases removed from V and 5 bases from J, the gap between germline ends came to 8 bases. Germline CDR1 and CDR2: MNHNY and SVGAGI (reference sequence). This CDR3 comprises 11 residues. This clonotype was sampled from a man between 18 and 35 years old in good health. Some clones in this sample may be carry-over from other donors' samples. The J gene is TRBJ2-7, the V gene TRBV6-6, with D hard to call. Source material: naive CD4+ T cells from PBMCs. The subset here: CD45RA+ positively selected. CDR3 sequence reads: CASSESNEQYF. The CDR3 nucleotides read TGTGCCAGCAGCGAGAGCAACGAGCAGTACTTC.